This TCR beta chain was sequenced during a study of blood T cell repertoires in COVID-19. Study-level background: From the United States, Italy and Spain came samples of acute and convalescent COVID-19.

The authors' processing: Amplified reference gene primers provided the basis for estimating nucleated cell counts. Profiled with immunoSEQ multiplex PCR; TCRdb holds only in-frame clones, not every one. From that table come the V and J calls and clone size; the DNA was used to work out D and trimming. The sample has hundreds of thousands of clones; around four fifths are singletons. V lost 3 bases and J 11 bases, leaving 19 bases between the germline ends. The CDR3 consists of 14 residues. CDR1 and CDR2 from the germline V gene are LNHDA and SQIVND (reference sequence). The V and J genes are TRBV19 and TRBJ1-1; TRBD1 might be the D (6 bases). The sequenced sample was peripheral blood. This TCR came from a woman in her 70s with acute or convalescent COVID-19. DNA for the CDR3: TGTGCCAGTAGTATGGAAGCACAGGGAATCTGGGCTTTCTTT. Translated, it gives CASSMEAQGIWAFF.